This T cell receptor (beta chain) was identified during a study of immune reconstitution after stem cell transplant in scleroderma. TCRdb re-analysed the RT-PCR reads in MiXCR, keeping a single row per CDR3 protein. The sample lists around 3,500 distinct CDR3 sequences, roughly 5% occurring once. In its sample, this clonotype is medium-sized (0.01 to 0.1%). The CDR3 runs 12 residues. Trimming stripped 5 bases from V and 11 bases from J, with 12 bases between. This sequence joins TRBV12-3 or TRBV12-4 and TRBJ1-4; perhaps TRBD1 as D (6 bases). The source of this sequence is a female donor with systemic sclerosis. This sample was obtained before or after autologous hematopoietic stem cell transplantation (not recorded which). CDR3 region: CASSLGAQKLFF. In DNA form, the CDR3 reads TGTGCCAGCAGTCTGGGGGCCCAGAAACTGTTTTTT.